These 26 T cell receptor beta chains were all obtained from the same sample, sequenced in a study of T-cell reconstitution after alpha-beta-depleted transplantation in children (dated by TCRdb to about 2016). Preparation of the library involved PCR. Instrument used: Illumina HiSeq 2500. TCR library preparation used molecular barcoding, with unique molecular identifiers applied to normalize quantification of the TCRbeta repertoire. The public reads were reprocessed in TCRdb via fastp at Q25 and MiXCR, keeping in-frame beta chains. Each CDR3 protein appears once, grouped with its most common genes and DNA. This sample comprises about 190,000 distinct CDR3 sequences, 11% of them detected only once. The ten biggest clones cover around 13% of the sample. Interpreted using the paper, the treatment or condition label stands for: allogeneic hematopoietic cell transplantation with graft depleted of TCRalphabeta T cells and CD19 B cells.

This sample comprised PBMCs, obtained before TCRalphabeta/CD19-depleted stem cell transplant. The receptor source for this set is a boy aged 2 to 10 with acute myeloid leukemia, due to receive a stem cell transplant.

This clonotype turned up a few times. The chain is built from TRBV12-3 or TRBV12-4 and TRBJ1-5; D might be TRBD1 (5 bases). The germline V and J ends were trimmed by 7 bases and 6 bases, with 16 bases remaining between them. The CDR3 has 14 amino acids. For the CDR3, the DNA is TGTGCCAGCAAATCGTCCAGGGAGGGTCAGCCCCAGCATTTT. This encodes CASKSSREGQPQHF.

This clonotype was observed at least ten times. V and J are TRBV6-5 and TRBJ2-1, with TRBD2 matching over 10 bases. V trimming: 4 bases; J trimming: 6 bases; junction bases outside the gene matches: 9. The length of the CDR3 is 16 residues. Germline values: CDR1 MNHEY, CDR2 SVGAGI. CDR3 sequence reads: CASSSRAGGPGNEQFF. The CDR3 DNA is TGTGCCAGCAGTTCTCGAGCGGGAGGGCCGGGCAATGAGCAGTTCTTC.

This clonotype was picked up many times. The CDR3 nucleotides read TGCGCCAGCAGCTTCCATCAGGGTGAGACCGGGGAGCTGTTTTTT. It codes for CASSFHQGETGELFF. V is TRBV5-1 and J is TRBJ2-2, with TRBD1 as a possible D gene (5 bases). The V and J ends lost 2 bases and 5 bases respectively, with 13 bases between them. Germline V lookup: CDR1 SGHRS, CDR2 YFSETQ. This CDR3 has 15 residues.

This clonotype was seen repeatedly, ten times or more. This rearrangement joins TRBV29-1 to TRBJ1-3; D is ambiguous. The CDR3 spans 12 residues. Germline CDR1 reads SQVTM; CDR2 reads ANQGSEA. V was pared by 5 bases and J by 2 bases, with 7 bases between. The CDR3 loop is CSVNTAGNTIYF. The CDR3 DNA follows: TGCAGCGTTAATACGGCTGGAAACACCATATATTTT.

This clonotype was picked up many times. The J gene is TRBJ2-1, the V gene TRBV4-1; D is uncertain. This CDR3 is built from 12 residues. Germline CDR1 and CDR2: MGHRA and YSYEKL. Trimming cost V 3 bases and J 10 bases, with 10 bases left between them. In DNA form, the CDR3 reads TGCGCCAGCAGCCAGCAGATCGGGGAGCAGTTCTTC. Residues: CASSQQIGEQFF.

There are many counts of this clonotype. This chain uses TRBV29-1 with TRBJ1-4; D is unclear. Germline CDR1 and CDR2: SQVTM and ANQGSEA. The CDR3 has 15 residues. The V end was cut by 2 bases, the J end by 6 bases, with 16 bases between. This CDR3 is CSVEYSSKGHEKLFF. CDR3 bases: TGCAGCGTTGAATACAGTTCGAAAGGGCATGAAAAACTGTTTTTT.

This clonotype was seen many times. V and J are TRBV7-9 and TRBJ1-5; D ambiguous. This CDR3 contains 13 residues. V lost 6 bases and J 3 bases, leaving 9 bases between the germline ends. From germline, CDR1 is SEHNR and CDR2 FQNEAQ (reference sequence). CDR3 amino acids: CASSLGNNQPQHF. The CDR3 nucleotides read TGTGCCAGCAGTCTCGGAAACAATCAGCCCCAGCATTTT.

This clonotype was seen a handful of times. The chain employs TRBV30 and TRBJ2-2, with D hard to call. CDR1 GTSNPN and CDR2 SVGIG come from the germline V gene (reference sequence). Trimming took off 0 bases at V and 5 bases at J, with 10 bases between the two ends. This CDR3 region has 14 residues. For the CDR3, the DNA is TGTGCCTGGAGTGTTGGCAGTCTTACCGGGGAGCTGTTTTTT. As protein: CAWSVGSLTGELFF.

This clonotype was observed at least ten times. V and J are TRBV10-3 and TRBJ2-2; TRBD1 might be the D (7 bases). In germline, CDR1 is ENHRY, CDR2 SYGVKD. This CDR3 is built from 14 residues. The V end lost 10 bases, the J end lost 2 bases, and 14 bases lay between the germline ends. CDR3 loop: CATRDRNNTGELFF. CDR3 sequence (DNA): TGTGCCACGCGGGACAGAAACAACACCGGGGAGCTGTTTTTT.

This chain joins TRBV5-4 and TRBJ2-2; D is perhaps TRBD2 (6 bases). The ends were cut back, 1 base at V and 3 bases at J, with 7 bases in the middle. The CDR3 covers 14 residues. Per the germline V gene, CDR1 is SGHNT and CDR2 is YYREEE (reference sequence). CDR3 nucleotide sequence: TGTGCCAGCAGCTTGCAGCGGGACACCGGGGAGCTGTTTTTT. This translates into CASSLQRDTGELFF.

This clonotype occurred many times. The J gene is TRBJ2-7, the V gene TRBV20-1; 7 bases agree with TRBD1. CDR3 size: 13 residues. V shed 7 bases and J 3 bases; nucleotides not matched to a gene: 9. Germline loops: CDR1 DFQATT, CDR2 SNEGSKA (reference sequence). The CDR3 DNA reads TGCAGTGACAGCCCCCAGGGGGACTACGAGCAGTACTTC. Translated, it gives CSDSPQGDYEQYF.

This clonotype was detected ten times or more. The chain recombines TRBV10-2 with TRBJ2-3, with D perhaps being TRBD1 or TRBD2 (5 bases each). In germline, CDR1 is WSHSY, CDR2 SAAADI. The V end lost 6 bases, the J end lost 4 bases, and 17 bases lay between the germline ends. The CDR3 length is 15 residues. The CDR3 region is CASSLKRDGADTQYF. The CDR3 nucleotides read TGCGCCAGCAGCCTAAAAAGGGACGGAGCAGATACGCAGTATTTT.

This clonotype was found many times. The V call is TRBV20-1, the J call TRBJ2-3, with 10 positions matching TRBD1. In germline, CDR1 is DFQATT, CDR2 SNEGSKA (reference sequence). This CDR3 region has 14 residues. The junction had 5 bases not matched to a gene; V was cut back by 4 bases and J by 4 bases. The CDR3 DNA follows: TGCAGTGCTATCCGGGACAGGGGTGCAGATACGCAGTATTTT. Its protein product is CSAIRDRGADTQYF.

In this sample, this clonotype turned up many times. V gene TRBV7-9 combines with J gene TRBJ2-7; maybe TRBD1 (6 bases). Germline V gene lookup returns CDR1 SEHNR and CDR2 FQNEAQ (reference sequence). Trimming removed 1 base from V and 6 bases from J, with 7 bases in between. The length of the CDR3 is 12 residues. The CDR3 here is CASSLDRVEQYF. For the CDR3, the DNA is TGTGCCAGCAGCTTAGACAGGGTCGAGCAGTACTTC.

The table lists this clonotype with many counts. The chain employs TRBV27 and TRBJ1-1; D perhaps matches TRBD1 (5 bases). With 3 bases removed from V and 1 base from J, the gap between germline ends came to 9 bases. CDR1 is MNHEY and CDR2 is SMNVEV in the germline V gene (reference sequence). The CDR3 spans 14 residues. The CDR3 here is CASSFLGGNTEAFF. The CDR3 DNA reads TGTGCCAGCAGTTTCCTCGGGGGGAACACTGAAGCTTTCTTT.

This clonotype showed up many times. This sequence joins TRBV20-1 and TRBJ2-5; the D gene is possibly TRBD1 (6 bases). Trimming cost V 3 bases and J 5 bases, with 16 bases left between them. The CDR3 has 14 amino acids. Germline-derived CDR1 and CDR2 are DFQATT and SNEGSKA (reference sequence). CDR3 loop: CSASSFRQGETQYF. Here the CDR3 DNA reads TGCAGTGCTAGCTCTTTTCGGCAGGGGGAGACCCAGTACTTC.

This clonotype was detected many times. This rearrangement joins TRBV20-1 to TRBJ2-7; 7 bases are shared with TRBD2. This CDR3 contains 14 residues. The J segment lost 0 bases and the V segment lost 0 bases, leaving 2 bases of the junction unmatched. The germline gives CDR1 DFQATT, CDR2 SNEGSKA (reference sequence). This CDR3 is CSAREGGSSYEQYF. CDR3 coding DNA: TGCAGTGCTAGAGAGGGCGGGAGCTCCTACGAGCAGTACTTC.

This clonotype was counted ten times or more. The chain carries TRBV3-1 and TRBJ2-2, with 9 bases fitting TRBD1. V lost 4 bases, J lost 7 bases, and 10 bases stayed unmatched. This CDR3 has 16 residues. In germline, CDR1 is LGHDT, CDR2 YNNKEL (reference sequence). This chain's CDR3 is CASSRERDRASGELFF. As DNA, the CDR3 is TGTGCCAGCAGCCGCGAGCGGGACAGGGCGAGCGGGGAGCTGTTTTTT.

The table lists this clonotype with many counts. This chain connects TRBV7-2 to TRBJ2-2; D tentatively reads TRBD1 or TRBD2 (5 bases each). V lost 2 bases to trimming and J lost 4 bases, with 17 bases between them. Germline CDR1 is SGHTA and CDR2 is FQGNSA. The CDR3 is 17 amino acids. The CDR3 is CASSLNMLGAGTGELFF. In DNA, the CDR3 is TGTGCCAGCAGCTTAAATATGTTAGGGGCGGGCACCGGGGAGCTGTTTTTT.

The CDR3 DNA reads TGTGCCAGCGGTTCCGGCCCGACAGGGACCGGCTACACCTTC. Translation: CASGSGPTGTGYTF. The genes are TRBV6-5 and TRBJ1-2, with 7 bases identical to TRBD1. This CDR3 contains 14 residues. The junction had 14 bases not matched to a gene; V was cut back by 8 bases and J by 8 bases. The germline gives CDR1 MNHEY, CDR2 SVGAGI.

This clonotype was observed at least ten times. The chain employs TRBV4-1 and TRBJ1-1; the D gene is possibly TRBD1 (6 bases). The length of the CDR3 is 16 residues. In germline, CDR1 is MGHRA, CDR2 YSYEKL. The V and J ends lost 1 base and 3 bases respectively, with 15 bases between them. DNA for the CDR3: TGCGCCAGCAGCCAAGCACTAACAGGGAGGGACACTGAAGCTTTCTTT. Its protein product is CASSQALTGRDTEAFF.

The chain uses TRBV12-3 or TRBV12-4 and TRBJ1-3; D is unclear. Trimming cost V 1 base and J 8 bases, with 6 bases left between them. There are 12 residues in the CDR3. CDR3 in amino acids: CASSLGEDTIYF. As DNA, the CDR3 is TGTGCCAGCAGTTTAGGGGAGGACACCATATATTTT.

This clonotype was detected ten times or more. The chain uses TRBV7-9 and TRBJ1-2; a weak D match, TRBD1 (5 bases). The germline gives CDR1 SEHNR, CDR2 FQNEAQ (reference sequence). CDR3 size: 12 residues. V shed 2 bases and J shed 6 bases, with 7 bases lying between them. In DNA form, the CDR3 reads TGTGCCAGCAGCTTAAGAGGGGATGGCTACACCTTC. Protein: CASSLRGDGYTF.

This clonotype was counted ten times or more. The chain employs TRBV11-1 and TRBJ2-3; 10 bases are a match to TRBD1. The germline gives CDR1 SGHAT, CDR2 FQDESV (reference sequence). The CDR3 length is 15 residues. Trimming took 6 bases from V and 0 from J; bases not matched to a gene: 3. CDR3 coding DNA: TGTGCCAGCAGGTTGGACAGGGGGAGCACAGATACGCAGTATTTT. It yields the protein CASRLDRGSTDTQYF.

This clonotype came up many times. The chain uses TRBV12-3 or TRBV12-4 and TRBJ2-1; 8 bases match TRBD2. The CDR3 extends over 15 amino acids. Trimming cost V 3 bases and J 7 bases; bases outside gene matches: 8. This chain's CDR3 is CASSFGGGRVNEQFF. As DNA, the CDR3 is TGTGCCAGCAGTTTCGGGGGGGGAAGGGTTAATGAGCAGTTCTTC.

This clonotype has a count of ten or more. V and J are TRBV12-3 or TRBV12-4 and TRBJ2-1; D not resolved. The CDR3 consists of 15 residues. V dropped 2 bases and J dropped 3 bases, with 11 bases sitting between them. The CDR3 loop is CASSLRRGFYNEQFF. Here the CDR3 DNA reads TGTGCCAGCAGTTTACGGCGAGGCTTCTACAATGAGCAGTTCTTC.